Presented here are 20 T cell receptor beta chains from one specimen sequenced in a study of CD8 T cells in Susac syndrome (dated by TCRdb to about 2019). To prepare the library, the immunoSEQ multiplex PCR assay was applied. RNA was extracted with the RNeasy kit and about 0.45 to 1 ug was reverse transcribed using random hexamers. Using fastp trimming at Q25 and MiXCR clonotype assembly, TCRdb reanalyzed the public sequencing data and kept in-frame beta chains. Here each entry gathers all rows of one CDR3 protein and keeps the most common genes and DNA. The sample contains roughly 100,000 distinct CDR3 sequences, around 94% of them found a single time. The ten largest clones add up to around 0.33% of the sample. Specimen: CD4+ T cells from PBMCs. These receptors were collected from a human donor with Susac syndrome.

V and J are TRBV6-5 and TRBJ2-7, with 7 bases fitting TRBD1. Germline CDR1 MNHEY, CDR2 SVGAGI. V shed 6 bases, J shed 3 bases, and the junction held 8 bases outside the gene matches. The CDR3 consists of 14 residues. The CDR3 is CASSQPGQNYEQYF. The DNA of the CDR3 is TGTGCCAGCAGCCAACCGGGACAGAACTACGAGCAGTACTTC.

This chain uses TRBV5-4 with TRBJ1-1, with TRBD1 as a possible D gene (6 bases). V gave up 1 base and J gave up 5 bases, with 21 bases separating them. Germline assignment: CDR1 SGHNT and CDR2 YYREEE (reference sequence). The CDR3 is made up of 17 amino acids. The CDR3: CASSLFSGTSFRTEAFF. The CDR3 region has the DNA TGTGCCAGCAGCTTGTTTAGTGGGACATCCTTCAGGACTGAAGCTTTCTTT. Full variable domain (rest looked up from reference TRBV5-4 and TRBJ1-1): ETGVTQSPTHLIKTRGQQVTLRCSSQSGHNTVSWYQQALGQGPQFIFQYYREEENGRGNFPPRFSGLQFPNYSSELNVNALELDDSALYLCASSLFSGTSFRTEAFFGQGTRLTVV.

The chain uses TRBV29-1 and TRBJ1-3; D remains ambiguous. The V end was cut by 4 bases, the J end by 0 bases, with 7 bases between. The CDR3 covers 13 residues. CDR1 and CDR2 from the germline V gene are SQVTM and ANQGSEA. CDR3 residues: CSVVDGSGNTIYF. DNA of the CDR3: TGCAGCGTTGTGGACGGCTCTGGAAACACCATATATTTT.

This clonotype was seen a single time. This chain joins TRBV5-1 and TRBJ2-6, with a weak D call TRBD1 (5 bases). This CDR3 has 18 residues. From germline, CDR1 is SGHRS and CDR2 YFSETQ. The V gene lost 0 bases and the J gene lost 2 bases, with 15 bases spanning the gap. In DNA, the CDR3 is TGCGCCAGCAGCTTGGAAGCAGGGTGGAAAACTGGGGCCAACGTCCTGACTTTC. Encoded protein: CASSLEAGWKTGANVLTF. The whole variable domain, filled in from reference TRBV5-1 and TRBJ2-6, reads KAGVTQTPRYLIKTRGQQVTLSCSPISGHRSVSWYQQTPGQGLQFLFEYFSETQRNKGNFPGRFSGRQFSNSRSEMNVSTLELGDSALYLCASSLEAGWKTGANVLTFGAGSRLTVL.

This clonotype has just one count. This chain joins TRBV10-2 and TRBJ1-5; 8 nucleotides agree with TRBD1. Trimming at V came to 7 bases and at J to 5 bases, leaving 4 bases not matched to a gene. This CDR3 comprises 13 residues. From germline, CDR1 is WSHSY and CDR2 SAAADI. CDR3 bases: TGCGCCAGCAAGCAGGGGGCGTATCAGCCCCAGCATTTT. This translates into CASKQGAYQPQHF.

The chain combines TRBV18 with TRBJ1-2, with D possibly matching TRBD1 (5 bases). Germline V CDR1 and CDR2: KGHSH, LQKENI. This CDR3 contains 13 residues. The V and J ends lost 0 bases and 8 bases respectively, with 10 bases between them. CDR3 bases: TGTGCCAGCTCACCACCGACAGTTGAGGGCTACACCTTC. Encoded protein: CASSPPTVEGYTF. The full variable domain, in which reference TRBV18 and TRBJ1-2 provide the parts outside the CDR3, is NAGVMQNPRHLVRRRGQEARLRCSPMKGHSHVYWYRQLPEEGLKFMVYLQKENIIDESGMPKERFSAEFPKEGPSILRIQQVVRGDSAAYFCASSPPTVEGYTFGSGTRLTVV.

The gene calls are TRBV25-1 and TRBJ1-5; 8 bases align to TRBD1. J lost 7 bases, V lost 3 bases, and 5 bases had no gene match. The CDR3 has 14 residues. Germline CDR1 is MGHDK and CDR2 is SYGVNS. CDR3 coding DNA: TGTGCCAGCAGTGAGGACAGGGAGGAACAGCCCCAGCATTTT. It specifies CASSEDREEQPQHF.

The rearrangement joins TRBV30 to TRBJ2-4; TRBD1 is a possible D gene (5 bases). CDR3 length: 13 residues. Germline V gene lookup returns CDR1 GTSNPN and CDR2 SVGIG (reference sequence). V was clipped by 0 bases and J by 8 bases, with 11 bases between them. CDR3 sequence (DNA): TGTGCCTGGAGTGTCAGGGCTAGGGACATTCAGTACTTC. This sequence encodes CAWSVRARDIQYF.

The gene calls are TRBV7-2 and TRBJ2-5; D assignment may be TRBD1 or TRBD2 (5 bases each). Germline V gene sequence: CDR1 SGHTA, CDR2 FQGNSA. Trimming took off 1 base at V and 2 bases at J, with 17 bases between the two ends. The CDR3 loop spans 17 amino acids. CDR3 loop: CASSLDGAGWPQETQYF. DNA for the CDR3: TGTGCCAGCAGCTTAGACGGGGCAGGGTGGCCACAAGAGACCCAGTACTTC.

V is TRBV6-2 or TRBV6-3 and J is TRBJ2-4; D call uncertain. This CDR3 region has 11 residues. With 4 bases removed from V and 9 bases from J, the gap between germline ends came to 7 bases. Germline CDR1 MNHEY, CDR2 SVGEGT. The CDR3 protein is CASSSTRIQYF. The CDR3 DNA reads TGTGCCAGCAGTTCCACCCGCATTCAGTACTTC.

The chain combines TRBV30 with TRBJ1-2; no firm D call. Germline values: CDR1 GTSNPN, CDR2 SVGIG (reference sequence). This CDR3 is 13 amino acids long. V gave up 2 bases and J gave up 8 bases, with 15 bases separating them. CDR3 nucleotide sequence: TGTGCCTGGAGTATCACCCAGGCGGGCGGCTACACCTTC. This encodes CAWSITQAGGYTF.

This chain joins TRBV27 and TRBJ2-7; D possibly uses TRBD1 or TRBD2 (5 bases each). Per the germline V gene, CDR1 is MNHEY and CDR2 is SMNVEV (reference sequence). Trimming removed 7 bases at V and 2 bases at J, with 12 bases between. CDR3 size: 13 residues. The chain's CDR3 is CASIGDGTYEQYF. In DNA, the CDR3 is TGTGCCAGCATCGGGGACGGCACCTACGAGCAGTACTTC.

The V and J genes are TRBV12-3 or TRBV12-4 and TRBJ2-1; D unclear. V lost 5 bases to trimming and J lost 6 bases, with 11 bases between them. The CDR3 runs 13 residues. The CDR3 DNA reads TGTGCCAGCAGTCCTGTTCGTCCCAATGAGCAGTTCTTC. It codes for CASSPVRPNEQFF.

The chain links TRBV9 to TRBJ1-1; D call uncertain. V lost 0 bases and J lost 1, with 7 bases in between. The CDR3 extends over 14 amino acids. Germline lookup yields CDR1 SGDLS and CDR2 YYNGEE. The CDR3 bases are TGTGCCAGCAGCGTAGCCGGGCAGAACACTGAAGCTTTCTTT. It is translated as CASSVAGQNTEAFF. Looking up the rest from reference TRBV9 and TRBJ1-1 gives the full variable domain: DSGVTQTPKHLITATGQRVTLRCSPRSGDLSVYWYQQSLDQGLQFLIQYYNGEERAKGNILERFSAQQFPDLHSELNLSSLELGDSALYFCASSVAGQNTEAFFGQGTRLTVV.

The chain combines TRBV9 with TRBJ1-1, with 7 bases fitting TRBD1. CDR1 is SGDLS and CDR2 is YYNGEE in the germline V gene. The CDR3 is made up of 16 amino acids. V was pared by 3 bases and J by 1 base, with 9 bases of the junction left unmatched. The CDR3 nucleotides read TGTGCCAGCAGCGGGGGCCCGGACAGGTCGAACACTGAAGCTTTCTTT. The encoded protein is CASSGGPDRSNTEAFF. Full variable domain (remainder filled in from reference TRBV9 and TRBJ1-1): DSGVTQTPKHLITATGQRVTLRCSPRSGDLSVYWYQQSLDQGLQFLIQYYNGEERAKGNILERFSAQQFPDLHSELNLSSLELGDSALYFCASSGGPDRSNTEAFFGQGTRLTVV.

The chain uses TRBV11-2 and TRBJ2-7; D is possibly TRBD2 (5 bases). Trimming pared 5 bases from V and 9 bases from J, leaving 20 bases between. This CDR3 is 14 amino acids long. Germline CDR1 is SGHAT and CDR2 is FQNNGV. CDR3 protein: CASSLDSGVRGQYF. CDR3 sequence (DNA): TGTGCCAGCAGCCTGGACTCAGGCGTACGAGGGCAGTACTTC.

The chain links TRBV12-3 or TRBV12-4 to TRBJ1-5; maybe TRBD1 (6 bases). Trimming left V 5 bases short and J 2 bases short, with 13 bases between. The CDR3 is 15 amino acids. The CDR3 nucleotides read TGTGCCAGCAGTCAGGGGTATGCGGGCAATCAGCCCCAGCATTTT. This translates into CASSQGYAGNQPQHF.

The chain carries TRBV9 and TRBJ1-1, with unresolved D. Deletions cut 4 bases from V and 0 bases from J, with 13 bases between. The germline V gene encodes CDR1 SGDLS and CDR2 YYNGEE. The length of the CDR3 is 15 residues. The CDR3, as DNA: TGTGCCAGCAGCCCCGAGACCGGGGTGAACACTGAAGCTTTCTTT. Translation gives CASSPETGVNTEAFF.

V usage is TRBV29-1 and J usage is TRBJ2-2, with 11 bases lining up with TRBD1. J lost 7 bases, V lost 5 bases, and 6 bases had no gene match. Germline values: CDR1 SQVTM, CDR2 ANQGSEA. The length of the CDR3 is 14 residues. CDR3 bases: TGCAGCGTTACGCGGACAGGGGGCAGCGGGGAGCTGTTTTTT. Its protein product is CSVTRTGGSGELFF.

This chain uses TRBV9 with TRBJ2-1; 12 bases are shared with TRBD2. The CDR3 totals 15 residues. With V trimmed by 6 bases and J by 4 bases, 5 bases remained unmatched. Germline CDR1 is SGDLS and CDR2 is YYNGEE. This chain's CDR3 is CASTSGGEIYNEQFF. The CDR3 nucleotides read TGTGCCAGCACTAGCGGGGGGGAGATTTACAATGAGCAGTTCTTC.